What follows are 17 T cell receptor beta chains derived from one specimen sequenced in a study of T cells in Graves' hyperthyroidism and ophthalmopathy. TCR beta CDR3 regions were amplified from RNA transcripts. First-round RT-PCR targeting the TCR CDR3 was performed with the HTBI primer set. Using its own MiXCR run on the multiplex PCR reads, TCRdb lists one record per CDR3 protein. The data contain 350,000 to 400,000 distinct CDR3 sequences, around 18% of them singletons. The sequenced sample was blood. All receptors derive from a man younger than 30 with Graves' ophthalmopathy.

This clonotype was detected many times. The chain combines TRBV7-9 with TRBJ2-5; 9 nucleotides match TRBD2. V lost 5 bases and J lost 5; bases outside the gene matches: 6. Germline CDR1 and CDR2: SEHNR and FQNEAQ (reference sequence). This CDR3 contains 14 residues. CDR3 DNA sequence: TGTGCCAGCAGCGCAGGACTAGCGAGTGAGACCCAGTACTTC. Its protein product is CASSAGLASETQYF.

The rearrangement links TRBV20-1 to TRBJ2-1; 9 positions match TRBD2. Trimming took 5 bases from V and 8 from J; bases not matched to a gene: 10. The CDR3 is 14 amino acids. Germline CDR1 reads DFQATT; CDR2 reads SNEGSKA (reference sequence). CDR3 loop: CSAPPAGGLHEQFF. The CDR3 bases are TGCAGTGCTCCCCCAGCGGGGGGCCTCCATGAGCAGTTCTTC.

This clonotype has ten or more counts. This sequence joins TRBV5-1 and TRBJ1-5, with a tentative D call TRBD1 (6 bases). Trimming shortened V by 7 bases and J by 9 bases, and 8 bases separated the two germline ends. CDR1 SGHRS and CDR2 YFSETQ come from the germline V gene. The CDR3 is 10 residues long. CDR3 region: CASPRGPQHF. The CDR3 region has the DNA TGCGCCAGCCCCAGGGGGCCCCAGCATTTT.

In its sample, this clonotype was seen a few times. The chain combines TRBV27 with TRBJ2-6; TRBD1 is a possible D gene (5 bases). The germline V gene has CDR1 MNHEY and CDR2 SMNVEV (reference sequence). V was pared by 2 bases and J by 2 bases, with 10 bases between. The length of the CDR3 is 16 residues. This CDR3 is CASSLRPGTGANVLTF. The CDR3 DNA sequence: TGTGCCAGCAGTTTACGTCCAGGGACTGGGGCCAACGTCCTGACTTTC.

The genes are TRBV12-3 or TRBV12-4 and TRBJ2-5; maybe TRBD2 (5 bases). Trimming cost V 1 base and J 5 bases, with 8 bases left between them. The CDR3 is 13 residues long. CDR3 in amino acids: CASSLELEETQYF. DNA for the CDR3: TGTGCCAGCAGTTTAGAACTAGAGGAGACCCAGTACTTC.

The rearrangement links TRBV15 to TRBJ1-5; no reliable D call. Germline CDR1 reads LNHNV; CDR2 reads YYDKDF (reference sequence). V was pared by 1 base and J by 4 bases, with 8 bases between. CDR3 length equals 14 residues. CDR3 protein: CATSRGTVNQPQHF. The CDR3 DNA reads as TGTGCCACCAGCAGAGGTACCGTTAATCAGCCCCAGCATTTT.

A word on this clonotype: This may arise from a read error, as a much more abundant clone is one base away. The rearrangement uses TRBV6-1 and TRBJ1-5; 9 positions match TRBD1. Germline CDR1 reads MNHNS; CDR2 reads SASEGT. The CDR3 covers 16 residues. CDR3 coding DNA: TGTGCCAGCAGGGAACAGGGGGCGACTTATAATCGGCCCCAGCATTTT. The encoded protein is CASREQGATYNRPQHF.

This clonotype has ten or more counts. The chain carries TRBV20-1 and TRBJ2-3, with D uncertain. Germline CDR1 DFQATT, CDR2 SNEGSKA (reference sequence). This CDR3 is built from 12 residues. V gave up 2 bases and J gave up 2 bases, with 5 bases separating them. CDR3 amino acids: CSARPYTDTQYF. The CDR3 nucleotides read TGCAGTGCTAGACCTTACACAGATACGCAGTATTTT.

This clonotype was seen ten or more times. The chain recombines TRBV27 with TRBJ2-5; possibly TRBD1 or TRBD2 for D (5 bases each). From germline, CDR1 is MNHEY and CDR2 SMNVEV (reference sequence). V was trimmed by 0 bases and J by 5 bases, leaving 13 bases between them. There are 15 residues in the CDR3. CDR3 residues: CASSLSRQGGETQYF. The CDR3 nucleotides read TGTGCCAGCAGTTTATCGAGGCAGGGCGGGGAGACCCAGTACTTC.

Many counts were recorded for this clonotype. The chain couples TRBV15 to TRBJ1-1; D not resolved. V dropped 0 bases and J dropped 4 bases, with 9 bases sitting between them. Germline V lookup: CDR1 LNHNV, CDR2 YYDKDF (reference sequence). The CDR3 runs to 14 residues. CDR3 sequence (DNA): TGTGCCACCAGCAGAGATTACGCGGGCACTGAAGCTTTCTTT. The encoded protein is CATSRDYAGTEAFF.

This clonotype was counted at least ten times. V and J are TRBV5-1 and TRBJ2-3; D unclear. V lost 0 bases and J 6 bases, leaving 14 bases between the germline ends. Germline CDR1 and CDR2: SGHRS and YFSETQ. The CDR3 totals 15 residues. The CDR3 nucleotides read TGCGCCAGCAGCTTGGCCGGATATTTAGGGGATACGCAGTATTTT. Residues: CASSLAGYLGDTQYF. Looking up the rest from reference TRBV5-1 and TRBJ2-3 gives the full variable domain: KAGVTQTPRYLIKTRGQQVTLSCSPISGHRSVSWYQQTPGQGLQFLFEYFSETQRNKGNFPGRFSGRQFSNSRSEMNVSTLELGDSALYLCASSLAGYLGDTQYFGPGTRLTVL.

This clonotype was counted many times. The genes are TRBV6-1 and TRBJ2-3; tentative D call: TRBD2 (5 bases). CDR3 length: 15 residues. Germline V gives CDR1 MNHNS, CDR2 SASEGT. V gave up 1 base and J gave up 1 base, with 9 bases separating them. CDR3 protein: CASSEEGGGTDTQYF. Here the CDR3 DNA reads TGTGCCAGCAGTGAAGAAGGAGGCGGCACAGATACGCAGTATTTT.

This clonotype was counted ten times or more. V is TRBV5-1 and J is TRBJ1-1; perhaps TRBD1 as D (6 bases). There are 16 residues in the CDR3. The V gene lost 1 base and the J gene lost 1 base, with 14 bases spanning the gap. Germline CDR1 SGHRS, CDR2 YFSETQ. This chain's CDR3 is CASSLWSTGPNTEAFF. The CDR3 nucleotides are TGCGCCAGCAGCTTGTGGTCTACAGGGCCGAACACTGAAGCTTTCTTT.

In this sample, this clonotype turned up many times. This chain uses TRBV3-1 with TRBJ1-2; the D is unclear. The CDR3 covers 16 residues. Looked up from germline, CDR1 is LGHDT and CDR2 is YNNKEL (reference sequence). V lost 4 bases and J lost 3, with 18 bases in between. The CDR3 sequence is CASSPGSGRLYYGYTF. The CDR3, as DNA: TGTGCCAGCAGCCCTGGAAGTGGACGCTTATACTATGGCTACACCTTC.

This clonotype was detected many times. J is TRBJ1-5 and V is TRBV5-1; no firm D call. The CDR3 is 14 residues long. Trimming left V 4 bases short and J 1 base short, with 9 bases between. Germline loops: CDR1 SGHRS, CDR2 YFSETQ. CDR3 residues: CASSPDGSNQPQHF. The CDR3, as DNA: TGCGCCAGCAGCCCGGACGGGAGCAATCAGCCCCAGCATTTT. Variable domain in full (rest from reference TRBV5-1 and TRBJ1-5): KAGVTQTPRYLIKTRGQQVTLSCSPISGHRSVSWYQQTPGQGLQFLFEYFSETQRNKGNFPGRFSGRQFSNSRSEMNVSTLELGDSALYLCASSPDGSNQPQHFGDGTRLSIL.

This clonotype was detected many times. The chain combines TRBV12-3 or TRBV12-4 with TRBJ1-1; the D is unclear. This CDR3 is built from 13 residues. Trimming stripped 6 bases from V and 1 base from J, with 9 bases between. This chain's CDR3 is CASRPLSNTEAFF. CDR3 DNA sequence: TGTGCCAGCAGGCCACTATCGAACACTGAAGCTTTCTTT.

A few counts support this clonotype. The V call is TRBV27, the J call TRBJ1-5, with D hard to call. The CDR3 runs 14 residues. The V gene lost 3 bases and the J gene lost 9 bases, with 15 bases spanning the gap. Looked up from germline, CDR1 is MNHEY and CDR2 is SMNVEV (reference sequence). The CDR3 DNA is TGTGCCAGCAGTTTTAAAGGGTCCCTCTGGCCCCAGCATTTT. This translates into CASSFKGSLWPQHF.